One sample yielded the 19 T cell receptor beta chains listed below, sequenced in a study of blood T cell repertoires in COVID-19. Assay: immunoSEQ multiplex PCR; the TCRdb copy retains only in-frame clones and omits some. The sample carries roughly 200,000 clones, approximately 91% recorded once. The sequenced sample was peripheral blood. These receptors originate from a woman aged 40-49 years who had recovered from COVID-19.

This chain links TRBV4-1 with TRBJ2-6; possible D gene TRBD1, 6 bases. This CDR3 spans 16 amino acids. Looked up from germline, CDR1 is MGHRA and CDR2 is YSYEKL. V lost 3 bases and J lost 1, with 10 bases in between. CDR3 loop: CASSHAQGSGANVLTF. In DNA form, the CDR3 reads TGCGCCAGCAGCCATGCCCAGGGGTCTGGGGCCAACGTCCTGACTTTC.

The chain combines TRBV10-3 with TRBJ1-2; TRBD1 aligns across 7 bases. CDR1 ENHRY and CDR2 SYGVKD come from the germline V gene. The trim removed 4 bases at V and 4 bases at J, leaving 6 bases unmatched. There are 14 residues in the CDR3. The CDR3 loop is CAISVTGDVYGYTF. DNA of the CDR3: TGTGCCATCAGTGTTACAGGGGATGTCTATGGCTACACCTTC.

This sequence joins TRBV30 and TRBJ1-6; TRBD1 is a possible D gene (6 bases). Germline loops: CDR1 GTSNPN, CDR2 SVGIG (reference sequence). V shed 4 bases and J shed 5 bases, with 15 bases lying between them. The CDR3 covers 15 residues. The CDR3 loop reads CAWTRIDRNNSPLHF. CDR3 nucleotides: TGTGCCTGGACCCGGATTGACAGGAATAATTCACCCCTCCACTTT.

The genes are TRBV7-9 and TRBJ2-7; D may be TRBD2 (5 bases). This CDR3 has 14 amino acids. The germline V gene has CDR1 SEHNR and CDR2 FQNEAQ (reference sequence). Trimming left V 5 bases short and J 7 bases short, with 18 bases between. For the CDR3, the DNA is TGTGCCAGCAGCCCAATAAACGTAGCGAAGGAGCAGTACTTC. This translates into CASSPINVAKEQYF.

The chain is built from TRBV27 and TRBJ2-1; 7 nucleotides agree with TRBD2. CDR3 length: 12 amino acids. Germline trimming cut 4 bases from V and 15 bases from J; bases unmatched to any gene: 9. Germline-derived CDR1 and CDR2 are MNHEY and SMNVEV (reference sequence). The DNA of the CDR3 is TGTGCCAGCAGTTCTTTGGGAGGGCCTCTGTTCTTC. It yields the protein CASSSLGGPLFF.

J is TRBJ1-2 and V is TRBV29-1, with TRBD1 matching over 8 bases. This CDR3 has 13 amino acids. V lost 7 bases to trimming and J lost 8 bases; unmatched junction nucleotides: 12. Germline CDR1 is SQVTM and CDR2 is ANQGSEA. CDR3 protein: CSATGQGVLGYTF. The CDR3 region has the DNA TGCAGCGCCACTGGACAGGGAGTATTGGGCTACACCTTC.

The chain carries TRBV18 and TRBJ1-5, with 9 bases fitting TRBD1. The germline V gene has CDR1 KGHSH and CDR2 LQKENI. The CDR3 has 15 amino acids. Germline trimming cut 3 bases from V and 1 base from J; bases unmatched to any gene: 1. In DNA form, the CDR3 reads TGTGCCAGCTCACCCGGGACAGGGAGCAATCAGCCCCAGCATTTT. It encodes CASSPGTGSNQPQHF.

J is TRBJ2-1 and V is TRBV7-9; 9 bases match TRBD2. Germline lookup yields CDR1 SEHNR and CDR2 FQNEAQ (reference sequence). The CDR3 consists of 13 residues. V shed 10 bases and J 8 bases; nucleotides not matched to a gene: 9. CDR3 in amino acids: CATAGLAAYEQFF. The CDR3 nucleotides are TGTGCCACGGCGGGACTAGCAGCTTATGAGCAGTTCTTC.

The chain uses TRBV10-3 and TRBJ1-3; D is uncertain. CDR1 is ENHRY and CDR2 is SYGVKD in the germline V gene. Deletions cut 2 bases from V and 0 bases from J, with 8 bases between. The CDR3 has 15 residues. DNA for the CDR3: TGTGCCATCAGTGAGAACGGAGACTCTGGAAACACCATATATTTT. Encoded protein: CAISENGDSGNTIYF.

This chain uses TRBV3-1 (or the pseudogene TRBV3-2) with TRBJ2-7, with TRBD2 as a possible D gene (5 bases). The length of the CDR3 is 15 residues. Germline V gene data show CDR1 as LGHDT and CDR2 as YNNKEL (reference sequence). Trimming stripped 8 bases from V and 1 base from J, with 18 bases between. CDR3 coding DNA: TGTGCCAGCTCTCCGGAGGCGCGACTTTCCTACGAGCAGTACTTC. It codes for CASSPEARLSYEQYF.

The V gene is TRBV29-1, the J gene TRBJ1-1; TRBD1 might be the D (5 bases). CDR3 length equals 12 residues. V was shortened by 3 bases and J by 5 bases, with 10 bases between the two germline ends. The germline V gene has CDR1 SQVTM and CDR2 ANQGSEA. The CDR3 bases are TGCAGCGTTGAGTTGGCAGGGACTGAAGCTTTCTTT. Protein sequence: CSVELAGTEAFF. The whole variable domain, remainder taken from reference TRBV29-1 and TRBJ1-1, is SAVISQKPSRDICQRGTSLTIQCQVDSQVTMMFWYRQQPGQSLTLIATANQGSEATYESGFVIDKFPISRPNLTFSTLTVSNMSPEDSSIYLCSVELAGTEAFFGQGTRLTVV.

The chain uses TRBV11-2 and TRBJ2-7, with TRBD2 as a possible D gene (7 bases). The V and J ends lost 1 base and 6 bases respectively, with 16 bases between them. The CDR3 is 15 amino acids. CDR1 is SGHAT and CDR2 is FQNNGV in the germline V gene. The CDR3 DNA is TGTGCCAGCAGCTTAGTAGGGGGGGCGACCCGCGAGCAGTACTTC. It is translated as CASSLVGGATREQYF.

Remarks on this clone: An end of the junction does not agree with germline; a read error may underlie this. This chain joins TRBV14 and TRBJ2-1; 9 bases fit TRBD2. Germline CDR1 and CDR2: SGHDN and FVKESK. The CDR3 is 14 amino acids. DNA for the CDR3: TGTGTCAGCAGCCCGTGGACTAGCGCCAATGAGCAGTTCTTC. Translated, it gives CVSSPWTSANEQFF.

In its sample, this clone was seen once. The rearrangement uses TRBV6-5 and TRBJ2-4, with 7 positions matching TRBD2. V trimming: 2 bases; J trimming: 6 bases; junction bases outside the gene matches: 4. In germline, CDR1 is MNHEY, CDR2 SVGAGI. This CDR3 has 14 amino acids. Written as DNA, the CDR3 is TGTGCCAGCAGTTACGCGGGCGGGGGAAACATTCAGTACTTC. It yields the protein CASSYAGGGNIQYF.

The genes are TRBV9 and TRBJ2-5, with 8 bases matching TRBD1. The V segment lost 3 bases and the J segment 4 bases; nucleotides outside the gene matches: 8. Germline V gene data show CDR1 as SGDLS and CDR2 as YYNGEE. The CDR3 runs 15 residues. The CDR3 here is CASSEPTGAGETQYF. DNA for the CDR3: TGTGCCAGCAGCGAACCGACAGGGGCGGGAGAGACCCAGTACTTC.

The chain links TRBV7-3 to TRBJ2-1; tentative D call: TRBD2 (5 bases). The germline CDR1 and CDR2 sequences are SGHTA and FQGTGA. This CDR3 is built from 16 residues. V was shortened by 4 bases and J by 5 bases, with 18 bases between the two germline ends. CDR3 residues: CASSSPGKGAHNEQFF. CDR3 sequence (DNA): TGTGCCAGCAGCTCGCCCGGGAAGGGAGCCCACAATGAGCAGTTCTTC.

The genes are TRBV6-1 and TRBJ2-7; 8 positions match TRBD1. Looked up from germline, CDR1 is MNHNS and CDR2 is SASEGT. CDR3 length: 13 amino acids. V trimming: 8 bases; J trimming: 3 bases; junction bases outside the gene matches: 6. Here the CDR3 reads CASAFGQGYEQYF. DNA for the CDR3: TGTGCCAGCGCCTTCGGACAGGGCTACGAGCAGTACTTC.

This rearrangement joins TRBV27 to TRBJ2-7; TRBD1 matches at 7 bases. Trimming cost V 0 bases and J 3 bases; bases outside gene matches: 2. The CDR3 is made up of 14 amino acids. Germline lookup yields CDR1 MNHEY and CDR2 SMNVEV (reference sequence). The CDR3 DNA follows: TGTGCCAGCAGTTTATCAAGGGACAGCTACGAGCAGTACTTC. Translating gives CASSLSRDSYEQYF.

The chain couples TRBV6-5 to TRBJ2-7; weak D call: TRBD2 (5 bases). In germline, CDR1 is MNHEY, CDR2 SVGAGI. CDR3 size: 15 residues. V was pared by 2 bases and J by 1 base, with 12 bases between. CDR3: CASSYGSGKSYEQYF. As DNA, the CDR3 is TGTGCCAGCAGTTACGGCAGCGGTAAATCCTACGAGCAGTACTTC.